The 7 T cell receptor beta chains given below trace back to one sample, sequenced in a study of control samples from healthy donors and cancer patients. Generated by immunoSEQ multiplex PCR, the TCRdb table keeps only in-frame clones and is missing some. The sample includes 130,000 to 150,000 clones, 91% of them seen just once. Sequencing was carried out using blood. These receptor sequences come from a man aged 25 to 45 in good health.

This chain uses TRBV12-3 or TRBV12-4 with TRBJ2-7; no firm D call. V lost 0 bases and J lost 4, with 7 bases in between. The CDR3 length is 13 residues. CDR3 residues: CASSLALGYEQYF. As DNA, the CDR3 is TGTGCCAGCAGTTTAGCGCTGGGGTACGAGCAGTACTTC.

The chain links TRBV9 to TRBJ1-2; 8 bases are a match to TRBD1. Trimming cost V 0 bases and J 4 bases; bases outside gene matches: 2. This CDR3 is 14 amino acids long. Germline V gives CDR1 SGDLS, CDR2 YYNGEE. As DNA, the CDR3 is TGTGCCAGCAGCGTAGAAGGGACAGGCTATGGCTACACCTTC. Amino acid sequence: CASSVEGTGYGYTF.

V and J are TRBV9 and TRBJ1-1; D is unresolved. Trimming removed 3 bases at V and 0 bases at J, with 12 bases between. Germline V CDR1 and CDR2: SGDLS, YYNGEE. This CDR3 contains 15 residues. The CDR3 is CASSASYGMNTEAFF. DNA of the CDR3: TGTGCCAGCAGCGCCTCGTACGGGATGAACACTGAAGCTTTCTTT.

The CDR3 DNA follows: TGTGCCAGCAGCAGACTAGCGGGGGGCACAGATACGCAGTATTTT. It is translated as CASSRLAGGTDTQYF. V usage is TRBV2 and J usage is TRBJ2-3, with TRBD2 matching over 12 bases. The germline gives CDR1 SNHLY, CDR2 FYNNEI. CDR3 size: 15 residues. V lost 6 bases, J lost 1 base, and 2 bases stayed unmatched.

The chain links TRBV10-2 to TRBJ1-2, with TRBD1 matching over 11 bases. The CDR3 runs 15 residues. Losses at the gene ends were 3 bases for V and 6 bases for J; bases not matched to a gene: 6. CDR1 is WSHSY, CDR2 SAAADI, per germline. The CDR3 DNA is TGCGCCAGCAGTGAATGGACAGGGGGCACAGATGGCTACACCTTC. It encodes CASSEWTGGTDGYTF.

This rearrangement joins TRBV5-1 to TRBJ1-3, with unresolved D. V dropped 0 bases and J dropped 0 bases, with 10 bases sitting between them. Germline CDR1 reads SGHRS; CDR2 reads YFSETQ. CDR3 length: 16 amino acids. The CDR3 loop is CASSLDRTSSGNTIYF. In DNA form, the CDR3 reads TGCGCCAGCAGCTTGGACCGGACCAGCTCTGGAAACACCATATATTTT. The whole variable domain, remainder taken from reference TRBV5-1 and TRBJ1-3, is KAGVTQTPRYLIKTRGQQVTLSCSPISGHRSVSWYQQTPGQGLQFLFEYFSETQRNKGNFPGRFSGRQFSNSRSEMNVSTLELGDSALYLCASSLDRTSSGNTIYFGEGSWLTVV.

This clone was counted between two and nine times. The chain carries TRBV6-5 and TRBJ1-2; the match to TRBD1 covers 9 bases. Per germline, CDR1 MNHEY and CDR2 SVGAGI. The CDR3 sequence is 14 residues long. J lost 5 bases, V lost 6 bases, and 7 bases had no gene match. For the CDR3, the DNA is TGTGCCAGCAGGGCGGGACAGGGAATGTATGGCTACACCTTC. Its translation is CASRAGQGMYGYTF.